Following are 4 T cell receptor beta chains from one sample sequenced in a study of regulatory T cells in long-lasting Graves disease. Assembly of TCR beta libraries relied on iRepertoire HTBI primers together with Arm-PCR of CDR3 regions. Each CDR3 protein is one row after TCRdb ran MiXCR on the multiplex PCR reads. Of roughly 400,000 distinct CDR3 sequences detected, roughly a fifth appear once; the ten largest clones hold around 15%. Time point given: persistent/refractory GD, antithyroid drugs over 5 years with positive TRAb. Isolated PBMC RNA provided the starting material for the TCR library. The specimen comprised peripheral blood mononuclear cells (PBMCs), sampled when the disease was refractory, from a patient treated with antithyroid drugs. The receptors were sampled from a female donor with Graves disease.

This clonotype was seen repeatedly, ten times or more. In DNA, the CDR3 is TGCAGTGCTAAACGGCTTTCGGGGGGACAAGAGACCCAGTACTTC. Translating gives CSAKRLSGGQETQYF. The rearrangement uses TRBV20-1 and TRBJ2-5; 7 bases fit TRBD2. The V and J ends lost 4 bases and 2 bases, in that order; junction bases with no gene match: 10. Per germline, CDR1 DFQATT and CDR2 SNEGSKA (reference sequence). The CDR3 loop spans 15 amino acids.

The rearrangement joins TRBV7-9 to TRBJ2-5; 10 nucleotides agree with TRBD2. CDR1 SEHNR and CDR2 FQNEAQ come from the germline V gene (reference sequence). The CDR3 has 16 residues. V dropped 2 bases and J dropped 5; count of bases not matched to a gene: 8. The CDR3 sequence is CASSLTLAGVRETQYF. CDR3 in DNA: TGTGCCAGCAGCTTAACTCTAGCGGGAGTTCGGGAGACCCAGTACTTC.

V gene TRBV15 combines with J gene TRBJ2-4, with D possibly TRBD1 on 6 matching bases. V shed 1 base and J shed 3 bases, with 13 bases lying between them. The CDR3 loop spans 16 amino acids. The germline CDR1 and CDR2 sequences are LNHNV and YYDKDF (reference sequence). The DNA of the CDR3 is TGTGCCACCAGCAGAGGGACAGATCTAGTCAAAAACATTCAGTACTTC. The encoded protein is CATSRGTDLVKNIQYF.

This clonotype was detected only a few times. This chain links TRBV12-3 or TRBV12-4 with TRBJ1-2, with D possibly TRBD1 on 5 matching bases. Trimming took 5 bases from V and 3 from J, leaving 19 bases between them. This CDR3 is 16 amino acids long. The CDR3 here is CASSHVLLGTDYGYTF. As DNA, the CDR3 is TGTGCCAGCAGTCACGTACTCTTGGGGACGGACTATGGCTACACCTTC.